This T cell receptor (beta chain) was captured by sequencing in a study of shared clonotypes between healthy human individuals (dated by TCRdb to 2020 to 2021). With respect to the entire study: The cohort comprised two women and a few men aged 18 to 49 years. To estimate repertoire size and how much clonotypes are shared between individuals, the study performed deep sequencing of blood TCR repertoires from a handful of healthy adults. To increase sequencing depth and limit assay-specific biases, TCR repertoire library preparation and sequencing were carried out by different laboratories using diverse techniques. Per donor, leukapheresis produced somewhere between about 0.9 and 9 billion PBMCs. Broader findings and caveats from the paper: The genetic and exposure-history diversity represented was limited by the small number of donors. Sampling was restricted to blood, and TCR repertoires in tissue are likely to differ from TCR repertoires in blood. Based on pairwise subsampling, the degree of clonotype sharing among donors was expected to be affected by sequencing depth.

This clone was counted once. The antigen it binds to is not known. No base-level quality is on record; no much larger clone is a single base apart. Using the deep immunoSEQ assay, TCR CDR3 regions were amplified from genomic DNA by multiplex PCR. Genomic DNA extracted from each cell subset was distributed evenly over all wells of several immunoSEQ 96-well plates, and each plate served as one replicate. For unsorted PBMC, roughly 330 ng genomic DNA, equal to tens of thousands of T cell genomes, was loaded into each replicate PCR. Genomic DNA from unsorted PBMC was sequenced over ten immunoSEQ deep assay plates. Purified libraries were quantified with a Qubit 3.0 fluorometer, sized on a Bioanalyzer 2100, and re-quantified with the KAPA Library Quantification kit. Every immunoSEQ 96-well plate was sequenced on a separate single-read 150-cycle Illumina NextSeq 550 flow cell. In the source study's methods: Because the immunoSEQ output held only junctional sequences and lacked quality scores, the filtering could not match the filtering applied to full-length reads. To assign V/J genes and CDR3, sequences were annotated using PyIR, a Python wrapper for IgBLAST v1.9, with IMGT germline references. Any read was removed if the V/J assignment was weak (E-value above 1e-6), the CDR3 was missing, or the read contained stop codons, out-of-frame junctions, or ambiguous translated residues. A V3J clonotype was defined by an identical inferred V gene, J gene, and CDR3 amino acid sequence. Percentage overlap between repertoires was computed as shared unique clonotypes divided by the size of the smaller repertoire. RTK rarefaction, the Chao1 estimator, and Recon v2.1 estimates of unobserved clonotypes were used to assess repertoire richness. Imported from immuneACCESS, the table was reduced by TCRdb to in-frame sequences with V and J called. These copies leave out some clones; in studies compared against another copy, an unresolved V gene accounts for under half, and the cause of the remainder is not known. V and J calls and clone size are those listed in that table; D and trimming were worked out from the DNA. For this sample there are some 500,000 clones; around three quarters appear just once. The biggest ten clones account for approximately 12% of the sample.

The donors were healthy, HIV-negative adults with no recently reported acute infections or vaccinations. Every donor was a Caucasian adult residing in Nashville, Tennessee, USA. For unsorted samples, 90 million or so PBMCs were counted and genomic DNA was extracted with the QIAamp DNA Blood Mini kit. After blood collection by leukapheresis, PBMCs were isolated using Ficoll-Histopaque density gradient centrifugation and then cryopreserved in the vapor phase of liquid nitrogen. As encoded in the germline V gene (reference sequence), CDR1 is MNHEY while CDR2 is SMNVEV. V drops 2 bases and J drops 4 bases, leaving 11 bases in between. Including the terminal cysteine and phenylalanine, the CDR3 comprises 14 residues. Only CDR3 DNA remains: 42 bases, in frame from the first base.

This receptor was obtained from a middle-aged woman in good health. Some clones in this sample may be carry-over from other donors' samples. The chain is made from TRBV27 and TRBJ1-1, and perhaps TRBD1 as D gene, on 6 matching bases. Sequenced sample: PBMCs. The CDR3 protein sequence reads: CASSLQGTITEAFF. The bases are TGTGCCAGCAGTTTACAGGGGACGATCACTGAAGCTTTCTTT.